This entry describes one T cell receptor (beta chain). Participants, 18 to 89 years old, spanned approximately 26 US areas. Which cohort a participant joined came from the clinical history participants gave. The CDR3 extends over 14 amino acids. Trimming took 7 bases from V and 8 from J; bases not matched to a gene: 12. The germline V gene encodes CDR1 MDHEN and CDR2 SYDVKM. This sample is drawn from a study of blood T cell repertoires in COVID-19. Profiling relied on immunoSEQ multiplex PCR, and the TCRdb table lists in-frame clones only, not all of them. The data show fewer than 500,000 clones, about 87% seen once.

The TCR originated in a man aged 25-45 years who had recovered from COVID-19. The source material was PBMCs or T cells enriched from blood (not recorded which). The chain links TRBV28 to TRBJ1-2; 8 bases line up with TRBD1. The chain's CDR3 is CASKDLLTGGGYTF. CDR3 nucleotide sequence: TGTGCCAGCAAAGACTTACTCACAGGGGGAGGCTACACCTTC.